Presented here are 32 T cell receptor beta chains from one specimen sequenced in a study of blood T cell repertoires in COVID-19. TCRdb's copy holds only in-frame clones and misses some; the assay was immunoSEQ multiplex PCR. The sample shows under 150,000 clones, around 89% of them seen only once. Sequencing used peripheral blood. The receptors derive from a woman in her 50s with acute or convalescent COVID-19.

CDR3: CASSSPSRQGANTEAFF. The CDR3 DNA reads TGTGCCAGCAGCTCCCCCTCCCGACAGGGGGCGAACACTGAAGCTTTCTTT. The rearrangement joins TRBV11-3 to TRBJ1-1, with 10 nucleotides matching TRBD1. The germline CDR1 and CDR2 sequences are SGHNT and YENEEA. This CDR3 spans 17 amino acids. After removal of 4 bases from V and 1 base from J, the junction contained 9 bases not matched to a gene.

This chain connects TRBV28 to TRBJ1-1; unclear D gene. Germline V CDR1 and CDR2: MDHEN, SYDVKM. Deletions cut 3 bases from V and 7 bases from J, with 12 bases between. The CDR3 loop spans 13 amino acids. In DNA form, the CDR3 reads TGTGCCAGCAGTTTCCCCGCGGGGATTGAAGCTTTCTTT. Translated, it gives CASSFPAGIEAFF.

The table lists this clone with a few counts. The chain carries TRBV24-1 and TRBJ1-2; D is uncertain. The CDR3 consists of 12 residues. The germline gives CDR1 KGHDR, CDR2 SFDVKD. Trimming cost V 4 bases and J 5 bases, with 7 bases left between them. The CDR3, as DNA: TGTGCCACCAGTGACCGGTATTATGGCTACACCTTC. This sequence encodes CATSDRYYGYTF.

Of note for this clone: At one of its ends the junction is not consistent with the germline gene, which may arise from a read error. The chain links TRBV15 to TRBJ2-2; tentative D call: TRBD2 (5 bases). The CDR3 runs to 16 residues. The germline V gene encodes CDR1 LNHNV and CDR2 YYDKDF (reference sequence). CDR3: CTTSRNSAANTGELFF. CDR3 DNA: TGTACCACCAGCAGGAATAGCGCTGCGAACACCGGGGAGCTGTTTTTT.

The V call is TRBV6-5, the J call TRBJ1-2; TRBD1 might be the D (6 bases). The CDR3 covers 13 residues. The germline V gene has CDR1 MNHEY and CDR2 SVGAGI. Trimming took off 2 bases at V and 8 bases at J, with 12 bases between the two ends. The CDR3 DNA is TGTGCCAGCAGTTACGGGCAGGGGTGGGGCTACACCTTC. It is translated as CASSYGQGWGYTF.

The chain links TRBV9 to TRBJ2-1, with D possibly being TRBD2 (6 bases). Per the germline V gene, CDR1 is SGDLS and CDR2 is YYNGEE. V lost 1 base, J lost 6 bases, and 14 bases lay in between. CDR3 length: 15 residues. CDR3 nucleotides: TGTGCCAGCAGCGTAAGCGGGTTCGTCGGCAATGAGCAGTTCTTC. Protein: CASSVSGFVGNEQFF.

The chain has TRBV6-4 and TRBJ1-5; D may be TRBD1 (5 bases). Germline assignment: CDR1 MRHNA and CDR2 SNTAGT. V dropped 4 bases and J dropped 4 bases, with 8 bases sitting between them. The CDR3 loop spans 13 amino acids. CDR3 sequence reads: CASSAGPNQPQHF. The CDR3 region has the DNA TGTGCCAGCAGTGCAGGGCCTAATCAGCCCCAGCATTTT.

The chain couples TRBV18 to TRBJ1-1; 9 bases are shared with TRBD1. The CDR3 extends over 17 amino acids. Unmatched junction bases numbered 11, after V lost 2 bases and J lost 4 bases. Germline CDR1 is KGHSH and CDR2 is LQKENI. The CDR3 nucleotides read TGTGCCAGCTCACCAGTAATCGTCTTGGACAGGGGCACTGAAGCTTTCTTT. Protein: CASSPVIVLDRGTEAFF.

The V and J genes are TRBV5-1 and TRBJ2-7; 9 bases are a match to TRBD1. CDR1 and CDR2 (germline): SGHRS, YFSETQ. The CDR3 length is 17 residues. After removal of 2 bases from V and 3 bases from J, the junction contained 12 bases not matched to a gene. In DNA form, the CDR3 reads TGCGCCAGCAGCTTAATTGGTTCGGGACAGGGTCTCTACGAGCAGTACTTC. Translated: CASSLIGSGQGLYEQYF.

This rearrangement joins TRBV25-1 to TRBJ2-2; the D is unclear. Germline values: CDR1 MGHDK, CDR2 SYGVNS. This CDR3 has 18 amino acids. With 2 bases removed from V and 7 bases from J, the gap between germline ends came to 23 bases. CDR3: CASSEIHVGNSGVGELFF. CDR3 sequence (DNA): TGTGCCAGCAGTGAAATTCACGTCGGCAATTCTGGAGTCGGGGAGCTGTTTTTT.

The chain uses TRBV2 and TRBJ2-7, with D unresolved. The CDR3 covers 14 residues. The V gene lost 7 bases and the J gene lost 2 bases, with 15 bases spanning the gap. Germline V CDR1 and CDR2: SNHLY, FYNNEI. The CDR3 protein is CASTPSPSPYEQYF. CDR3 DNA sequence: TGTGCCAGCACCCCGAGTCCTTCCCCCTACGAGCAGTACTTC.

The V gene is TRBV18, the J gene TRBJ2-2; 7 bases fit TRBD2. The germline CDR1 and CDR2 sequences are KGHSH and LQKENI. With 6 bases clipped from V and 2 bases from J, the junction kept 12 bases outside the gene matches. The length of the CDR3 is 17 residues. The CDR3 nucleotides read TGTGCCAGCTCCCCAAGGGAGCGGGGTGCAAACACCGGGGAGCTGTTTTTT. Protein sequence: CASSPRERGANTGELFF.

This sequence joins TRBV3-1 (or the pseudogene TRBV3-2) and TRBJ2-7, with a weak D call TRBD1 (6 bases). The V gene lost 1 base and the J gene lost 6 bases, with 13 bases spanning the gap. The CDR3 is 14 amino acids. The germline gives CDR1 LGHDT, CDR2 YNNKEL (reference sequence). DNA for the CDR3: TGTGCCAGCAGCCAAGGCACTCCAGGGGCCGAGCAGTACTTC. This sequence encodes CASSQGTPGAEQYF.

This clone has only one observation. The chain joins TRBV5-1 to TRBJ2-1, with D possibly matching TRBD2 (6 bases). Germline lookup yields CDR1 SGHRS and CDR2 YFSETQ. The V and J ends lost 0 bases and 6 bases respectively, with 10 bases between them. The CDR3 runs 14 residues. The CDR3, as DNA: TGCGCCAGCAGCTTGGAGGGAGGAGGCAATGAGCAGTTCTTC. Its protein product is CASSLEGGGNEQFF. The full variable domain, with the rest looked up from reference TRBV5-1 and TRBJ2-1, is KAGVTQTPRYLIKTRGQQVTLSCSPISGHRSVSWYQQTPGQGLQFLFEYFSETQRNKGNFPGRFSGRQFSNSRSEMNVSTLELGDSALYLCASSLEGGGNEQFFGPGTRLTVL.

This rearrangement joins TRBV4-1 to TRBJ1-2; D unclear. V was pared by 5 bases and J by 0 bases, with 7 bases between. Germline CDR1 MGHRA, CDR2 YSYEKL. The CDR3 consists of 13 residues. In DNA form, the CDR3 reads TGCGCCAGCAGCGACACAACTAACTATGGCTACACCTTC. This translates into CASSDTTNYGYTF.

The chain is built from TRBV7-2 and TRBJ1-3; D uncertain. V gave up 1 base and J gave up 2 bases, with 9 bases separating them. Germline values: CDR1 SGHTA, CDR2 FQGNSA. This CDR3 spans 15 amino acids. CDR3 region: CASSLVLRPGNTIYF. The CDR3 coding sequence is TGTGCCAGCAGCTTAGTTCTGAGGCCTGGAAACACCATATATTTT.

In this sample, this clone turned up once. J is TRBJ1-2 and V is TRBV10-2, with a weak D call TRBD1 (5 bases). CDR3 length equals 14 residues. The germline CDR1 and CDR2 sequences are WSHSY and SAAADI. Deletions cut 8 bases from V and 1 base from J, with 14 bases between. The CDR3 bases are TGCGCCAGCTCCCCGACAGACTTTAACTATGGCTACACCTTC. Its protein is CASSPTDFNYGYTF.

The chain employs TRBV4-2 and TRBJ2-1; no clear D gene. In germline, CDR1 is LGHNA, CDR2 YNFKEQ. Trimming cost V 4 bases and J 4 bases, with 11 bases left between them. CDR3 length equals 14 residues. The CDR3 DNA reads as TGTGCCAGCAGCCCCTTGGGCCGGTACAATGAGCAGTTCTTC. The encoded protein is CASSPLGRYNEQFF.

The chain recombines TRBV12-5 with TRBJ2-5; tentative D call: TRBD2 (7 bases). The CDR3 extends over 14 amino acids. Between the trimmed V and J ends, which lost 3 bases and 4 bases, there was a span of 12 bases. Germline V gene sequence: CDR1 LGHNT, CDR2 FRNRAP. CDR3 in DNA: TGTGCTAGTGGTTTTAGGGGGAGGGGAGAGACCCAGTACTTC. It translates to CASGFRGRGETQYF.

V is TRBV6-2 or TRBV6-3 and J is TRBJ2-4; the match to TRBD2 covers 13 bases. Germline CDR1 reads MNHEY; CDR2 reads SVGEGT. V lost 5 bases to trimming and J lost 0 bases; unmatched junction nucleotides: 10. The CDR3 runs to 19 residues. The DNA for the CDR3 is TGTGCCAGCAGTAGCACGGGACTAGCGGGATTTTTAGCCAAAAACATTCAGTACTTC. Its translation: CASSSTGLAGFLAKNIQYF.

This sequence joins TRBV28 and TRBJ1-5, with D uncertain. Deletions cut 7 bases from V and 5 bases from J, with 18 bases between. Germline V gene data show CDR1 as MDHEN and CDR2 as SYDVKM. This CDR3 has 15 amino acids. This CDR3 is CASTKPGGWDQPQHF. The CDR3 bases are TGTGCCAGCACTAAGCCGGGAGGTTGGGATCAGCCCCAGCATTTT.

The chain carries TRBV2 and TRBJ1-6; tentatively, D is TRBD1 (5 bases). The germline V and J ends were trimmed by 11 bases and 7 bases, with 15 bases remaining between them. There are 13 residues in the CDR3. Germline CDR1 and CDR2: SNHLY and FYNNEI. The CDR3 sequence: CASGGEANSPLHF. The CDR3 nucleotides are TGTGCCTCGGGAGGGGAGGCAAATTCACCCCTCCACTTT.

As DNA, the CDR3 is TGCGCCAGCAGCTTCGGGACAGGGGGCACTGAAGCTTTCTTT. This translates into CASSFGTGGTEAFF. This chain connects TRBV5-1 to TRBJ1-1; 11 bases agree with TRBD1. This CDR3 is 14 amino acids long. The germline CDR1 and CDR2 sequences are SGHRS and YFSETQ. Losses at the gene ends were 2 bases for V and 4 bases for J; bases not matched to a gene: 1.

The rearrangement joins TRBV24-1 to TRBJ2-1; 8 bases agree with TRBD2. Germline V gives CDR1 KGHDR, CDR2 SFDVKD. This CDR3 comprises 17 residues. V shed 3 bases and J 2 bases; nucleotides not matched to a gene: 8. CDR3 nucleotides: TGTGCCACCAGTGATCCTAAAGCGGGAGAAACCTACAATGAGCAGTTCTTC. Translating it yields CATSDPKAGETYNEQFF.

The V and J genes are TRBV7-3 and TRBJ2-1; 12 bases match TRBD1. Germline trimming cut 4 bases from V and 13 bases from J; bases unmatched to any gene: 11. Germline lookup yields CDR1 SGHTA and CDR2 FQGTGA. This CDR3 has 15 residues. The CDR3 nucleotides read TGTGCCAGCAGCTATGGGACAGGGGGCTCAATTAGACAGTTCTTC. This sequence encodes CASSYGTGGSIRQFF.

This chain links TRBV5-4 with TRBJ2-3; D may be TRBD2 (6 bases). CDR1 and CDR2 (germline): SGHNT, YYREEE (reference sequence). Trimming removed 4 bases from V and 4 bases from J, with 7 bases in between. CDR3 size: 12 residues. CDR3 residues: CASSPGADTQYF. In nucleotides, the CDR3 is TGTGCCAGCAGCCCGGGAGCAGATACGCAGTATTTT.

V and J are TRBV3-1 (or the pseudogene TRBV3-2) and TRBJ2-1, with 9 bases identical to TRBD2. The CDR3 has 16 residues. Germline CDR1 reads LGHDT; CDR2 reads YNNKEL (reference sequence). V was clipped by 3 bases and J by 2 bases; unmatched bases: 5. As DNA, the CDR3 is TGTGCCAGCAGCCAGCTTAGCGGGGGACCCTACAATGAGCAGTTCTTC. This codes for CASSQLSGGPYNEQFF.

This chain joins TRBV7-6 and TRBJ2-2; 9 bases align to TRBD2. J gave up 2 bases and V 1 base, and 11 bases lay outside the gene matches. The germline CDR1 and CDR2 sequences are SGHVS and FNYEAQ. The CDR3 covers 19 residues. CDR3 sequence: CASSLGLNSGGPNTGELFF. The CDR3, as DNA: TGTGCCAGCAGCTTAGGGTTGAATAGCGGGGGACCCAACACCGGGGAGCTGTTTTTT.

The gene calls are TRBV18 and TRBJ2-1; D might be TRBD2 (6 bases). This CDR3 is built from 17 residues. Germline-derived CDR1 and CDR2 are KGHSH and LQKENI. Trimming stripped 3 bases from V and 9 bases from J, with 24 bases between. CDR3 loop: CASSPVRRGGFGPEQFF. CDR3 coding DNA: TGTGCCAGCTCACCGGTCAGGCGGGGTGGATTTGGTCCTGAGCAGTTCTTC.

This sequence joins TRBV10-2 and TRBJ1-1; D is perhaps TRBD1 (6 bases). The CDR3 has 13 amino acids. CDR1 and CDR2 (germline): WSHSY, SAAADI. With 5 bases removed from V and 6 bases from J, the gap between germline ends came to 13 bases. The CDR3, as DNA: TGCGCCAGCAGTCACAGGGTTGAGTCTGAAGCTTTCTTT. This encodes CASSHRVESEAFF.

The chain links TRBV7-9 to TRBJ2-3; D not certain. Deletions cut 5 bases from V and 7 bases from J, with 7 bases between. CDR3 length: 11 residues. CDR1 SEHNR and CDR2 FQNEAQ come from the germline V gene (reference sequence). CDR3 nucleotides: TGTGCCAGCAGCAACGAGAATACGCAGTATTTT. Translated, it gives CASSNENTQYF. Full variable domain (outside the CDR3, taken from reference TRBV7-9 and TRBJ2-3): DTGVSQNPRHKITKRGQNVTFRCDPISEHNRLYWYRQTLGQGPEFLTYFQNEAQLEKSRLLSDRFSAERPKGSFSTLEIQRTEQGDSAMYLCASSNENTQYFGPGTRLTVL.

This chain links TRBV6-5 with TRBJ2-1; 12 bases align to TRBD2. CDR1 MNHEY and CDR2 SVGAGI come from the germline V gene. The trim removed 1 base at V and 7 bases at J, leaving 2 bases unmatched. The CDR3 has 15 amino acids. The DNA of the CDR3 is TGTGCCAGCAGTTACTGGACTAGCGGGGCTAATGAGCAGTTCTTC. This codes for CASSYWTSGANEQFF.